This is a list of T cell receptor beta chains from one sample in a study of T cell responses to AZD1222 COVID-19 vaccine. Assay used: immunoSEQ multiplex PCR; TCRdb lists only in-frame clones, some missing. The table lists about 88,000 clones, about 89% of them singletons. The sequences come from peripheral blood, collected on day 0 of AZD1222 vaccination. Receptors originate from an adult in good health. Both conserved end residues are part of each CDR3. Fields, in order: CDR3 length, J gene, D gene, clone size, V gene, CDR3 DNA, CDR3 protein. A D gene is named only where the DNA matches it firmly. Size is omitted from some rows. Given values are once, few, many or a class for expanded clones.

length: 15; J: TRBJ2-7; D: TRBD2; size: NA; V: TRBV5-5; DNA: TGTGCCAGCAGCAGAATAGCGGGGGAGGACTACGAGCAGTACTTC; CDR3: CASSRIAGEDYEQYF
length: 13; J: TRBJ2-2; D: NA; size: NA; V: TRBV7-9; DNA: TGTGCCAGCAGCTTAGCGGGGTTCGGGGAGCTGTTTTTT; CDR3: CASSLAGFGELFF
length: 15; J: TRBJ1-2; D: TRBD1; size: NA; V: TRBV11-2; DNA: TGTGCCAGCAGCCTACAGGGGGTCCCTAACTATGGCTACACCTTC; CDR3: CASSLQGVPNYGYTF
length: 15; J: TRBJ1-4; D: TRBD1; size: NA; V: TRBV7-8; DNA: TGTGCCAGCAGCCGAGCCGACAGGGGAGGCGAAAAACTGTTTTTT; CDR3: CASSRADRGGEKLFF
length: 15; J: TRBJ2-1; D: TRBD2; size: NA; V: TRBV7-7; DNA: TGTGCTAGCAGCTTAATTAGCGGGGGGGGCAATGAGCAGTTCTTC; CDR3: CASSLISGGGNEQFF
length: 12; J: TRBJ2-3; D: NA; size: NA; V: TRBV9; DNA: TGTGCCAGCACGGGGGCCGGAGATACGCAGTATTTT; CDR3: CASTGAGDTQYF
length: 14; J: TRBJ1-3; D: NA; size: NA; V: TRBV5-6; DNA: TGTGCCAGCAGCCGTGGCTCCTCTGGAAACACCATATATTTT; CDR3: CASSRGSSGNTIYF
length: 12; J: TRBJ2-1; D: NA; size: NA; V: TRBV10-3; DNA: TGTGCCACCGCCGGGACACTCAATGAGCAGTTCTTC; CDR3: CATAGTLNEQFF
length: 17; J: TRBJ2-7; D: TRBD2; size: NA; V: TRBV27; DNA: TGTGCCAGCAGTTTATCGCGGGGGGCGCTACGGTCCTACGAGCAGTACTTC; CDR3: CASSLSRGALRSYEQYF
length: 15; J: TRBJ2-6; D: NA; size: NA; V: TRBV10-3; DNA: TGTGCCATCAGTGAGTCGGGGCTTGGGGCCAACGTCCTGACTTTC; CDR3: CAISESGLGANVLTF
length: 12; J: TRBJ1-2; D: NA; size: NA; V: TRBV5-4; DNA: TGTGCCAGCAGCATCGACAACTATGGCTACACCTTC; CDR3: CASSIDNYGYTF
length: 14; J: TRBJ2-5; D: NA; size: NA; V: TRBV5-1; DNA: TGCGCCAGCAGCTTGGCACGGGAAAAAGAGACCCAGTACTTC; CDR3: CASSLAREKETQYF
length: 13; J: TRBJ1-2; D: NA; size: NA; V: TRBV5-1; DNA: TGCGCCAGCAGCTTGTTAGGGTCGGGGAAGGACACCTTC; CDR3: CASSLLGSGKDTF
length: 16; J: TRBJ2-1; D: TRBD2; size: once; V: TRBV7-9; DNA: TGTGCCAGCAGCTTATCACCGGGACTAGCGGGGGATGAGCAGTTCTTC; CDR3: CASSLSPGLAGDEQFF
length: 18; J: TRBJ2-5; D: TRBD2; size: NA; V: TRBV7-2; DNA: TGTGCCAGCAGCTTAAAAAAGTCCCCTCTAGCGGGGTTGGAGACCCAGTACTTC; CDR3: CASSLKKSPLAGLETQYF
length: 19; J: TRBJ1-5; D: TRBD1; size: NA; V: TRBV11-3; DNA: TGTGCCAGCAGCTTAGGGCACAGGGGGGCAAGGATCGTAGCTCAGCCCCAGCATTTT; CDR3: CASSLGHRGARIVAQPQHF
length: 15; J: TRBJ1-6; D: TRBD1; size: NA; V: TRBV7-2; DNA: TGTGCCAGCAGCTCCAAGGGACAGGGGGTTTCACCCCTCCACTTT; CDR3: CASSSKGQGVSPLHF
length: 13; J: TRBJ1-1; D: NA; size: NA; V: TRBV30; DNA: TGTGCCTGGAGTGTACAGGGCCCCACTGAAGCTTTCTTT; CDR3: CAWSVQGPTEAFF
length: 13; J: TRBJ2-5; D: TRBD1; size: NA; V: TRBV12-5; DNA: TGTGCTAGTGGTTCCAACAGGGGAGAGACCCAGTACTTC; CDR3: CASGSNRGETQYF
length: 14; J: TRBJ2-2; D: NA; size: NA; V: TRBV6-5; DNA: TGTGCCAGCAGTACGAGACAGGACACCGGGGAGCTGTTTTTT; CDR3: CASSTRQDTGELFF
length: 17; J: TRBJ2-1; D: TRBD2; size: NA; V: TRBV5-1; DNA: TGCGCCAGCAGCTTGGGGTTCGGCGGGGGAATGGGAAATGAGCAGTTCTTC; CDR3: CASSLGFGGGMGNEQFF
length: 15; J: TRBJ1-6; D: NA; size: NA; V: TRBV7-9; DNA: TGTGCCAGCAGCTTAGCGGGGGGCTATGTTTCACCCCTCCACTTT; CDR3: CASSLAGGYVSPLHF
length: 13; J: TRBJ2-2; D: NA; size: NA; V: TRBV6-5; DNA: TGTGCCAGCAACCGCGCAGGTTCCGGGGAGCTGTTTTTT; CDR3: CASNRAGSGELFF
length: 12; J: TRBJ2-7; D: NA; size: NA; V: TRBV28; DNA: TGTGCCAGCAGTTCAATGGACTACGAGCAGTACTTC; CDR3: CASSSMDYEQYF
length: 15; J: TRBJ2-7; D: NA; size: NA; V: TRBV7-2; DNA: TGTGCCAGCAGCTTAGTGGCGGGGAACCAATACGAGCAGTACTTC; CDR3: CASSLVAGNQYEQYF
length: 13; J: TRBJ1-5; D: NA; size: NA; V: TRBV6-5; DNA: TGTGCCTCCCATGGGGGGGCCGGACAGCCCCAGCATTTT; CDR3: CASHGGAGQPQHF
length: 13; J: TRBJ2-7; D: TRBD1; size: NA; V: TRBV6-6; DNA: TGTGCCAGCTTTGAACAGGGGATTTACGAGCAGTACTTC; CDR3: CASFEQGIYEQYF
length: 12; J: TRBJ2-2; D: NA; size: NA; V: TRBV3-1/TRBV3-2; DNA: TGTGCCAGCAGCCAAGCGGGGAGGGAGCTGTTTTTT; CDR3: CASSQAGRELFF
length: 16; J: TRBJ1-2; D: TRBD1; size: once; V: TRBV5-8; DNA: TGTGCCAGCAGCTTGATTGAGGGGGCGCTTTTCTATGGCTACACCTTC; CDR3: CASSLIEGALFYGYTF